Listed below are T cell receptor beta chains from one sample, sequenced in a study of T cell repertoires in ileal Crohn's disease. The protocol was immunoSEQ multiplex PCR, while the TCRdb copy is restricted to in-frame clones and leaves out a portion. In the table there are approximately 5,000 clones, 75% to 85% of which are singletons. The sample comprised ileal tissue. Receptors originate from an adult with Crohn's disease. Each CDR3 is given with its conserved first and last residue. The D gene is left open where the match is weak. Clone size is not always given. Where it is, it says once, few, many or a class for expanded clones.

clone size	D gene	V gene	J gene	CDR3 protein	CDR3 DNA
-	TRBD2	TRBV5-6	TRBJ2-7	CASSLEGLAYEQYF	TGTGCCAGCAGCTTGGAGGGACTAGCGTACGAGCAGTACTTC
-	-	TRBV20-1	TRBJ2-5	CSALAVETQYF	TGCAGTGCACTAGCTGTGGAGACCCAGTACTTC
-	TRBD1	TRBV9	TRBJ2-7	CASSATGAPYEQYF	TGTGCCAGCAGCGCGACAGGGGCCCCCTACGAGCAGTACTTC
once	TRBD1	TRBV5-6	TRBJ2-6	CASSLDRGRANVLTF	TGTGCCAGCAGCTTGGACAGGGGTAGGGCCAACGTCCTGACTTTC
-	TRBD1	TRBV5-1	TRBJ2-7	CASSLGGAGGSEQYF	TGCGCCAGCAGCTTGGGAGGGGCAGGGGGCTCCGAGCAGTACTTC
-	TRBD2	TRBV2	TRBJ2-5	CASRRSGGDQETQYF	TGTGCCAGCAGAAGGAGCGGGGGGGACCAAGAGACCCAGTACTTC
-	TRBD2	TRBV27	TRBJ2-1	CASSPAGGSGYNEQFF	TGTGCCAGCAGTCCAGCCGGGGGGTCGGGCTACAATGAGCAGTTCTTC
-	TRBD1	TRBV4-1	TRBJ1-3	CASSRTGQGSGNTIYF	TGCGCCAGCAGCCGAACGGGACAGGGCTCTGGAAACACCATATATTTT
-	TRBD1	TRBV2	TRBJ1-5	CASSKDRGNQPQHF	TGTGCCAGCAGTAAAGACAGGGGCAATCAGCCCCAGCATTTT
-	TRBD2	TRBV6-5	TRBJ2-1	CASSYWTSGVGEQLF	TGTGCCAGCAGTTACTGGACTAGCGGGGTAGGTGAGCAGCTCTTC
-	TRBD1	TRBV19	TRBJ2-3	CASSMSRDRAVLGQYF	TGTGCCAGTAGTATGTCGCGGGACAGGGCGGTCCTAGGGCAGTATTTT
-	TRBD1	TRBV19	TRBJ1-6	CASSAGTGHSPLHF	TGTGCCAGTAGTGCCGGGACAGGGCATTCACCCCTCCACTTT
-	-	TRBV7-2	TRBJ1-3	CASRRGGQGNSGNTIYF	TGTGCCAGCAGACGGGGGGGGCAGGGGAACTCTGGAAACACCATATATTTT
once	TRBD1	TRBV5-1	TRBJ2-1	CASSYSQGPSYNEQFF	TGCGCCAGCAGCTACTCACAGGGGCCCTCCTACAATGAGCAGTTCTTC
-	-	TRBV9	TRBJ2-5	CASSLRGGMETQYF	TGTGCCAGCAGCTTAAGGGGGGGTATGGAGACCCAGTACTTC
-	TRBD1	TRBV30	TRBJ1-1	CAWRQGVGTEAFF	TGTGCCTGGAGACAGGGGGTAGGCACTGAAGCTTTCTTT
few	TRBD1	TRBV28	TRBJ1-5	CASSDYGQGGNNQPQHF	TGTGCCAGCAGCGACTACGGACAGGGAGGGAACAATCAGCCCCAGCATTTT
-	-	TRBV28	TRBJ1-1	CASRKMGATEAFF	TGTGCCAGCAGAAAGATGGGGGCCACTGAAGCTTTCTTT
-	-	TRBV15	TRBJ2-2	CATSRDKSSGELFF	TGTGCCACCAGCAGAGATAAGAGTTCCGGGGAGCTGTTTTTT
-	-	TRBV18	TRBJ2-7	CASSPRSSYEQYF	TGTGCCAGCTCACCACGTAGCTCCTACGAGCAGTACTTC
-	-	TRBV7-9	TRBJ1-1	CASSLEGRGFTFF	TGTGCCAGCAGCTTAGAGGGACGGGGGTTCACTTTCTTT
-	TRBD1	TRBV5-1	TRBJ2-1	CASSFTGVSYNEQFF	TGCGCCAGCAGCTTCACAGGGGTGTCCTACAATGAGCAGTTCTTC
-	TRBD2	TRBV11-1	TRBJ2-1	CASSLGSGRMYEQFF	TGTGCCAGCAGCTTAGGTAGCGGGAGGATGTATGAGCAGTTCTTC
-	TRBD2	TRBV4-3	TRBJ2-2	CASSPWTSWAGELFF	TGCGCCAGCAGCCCCTGGACTAGCTGGGCCGGGGAGCTGTTTTTT
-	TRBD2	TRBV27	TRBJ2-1	CASSPLAGGPNEQFF	TGTGCTAGCAGTCCCCTAGCGGGAGGGCCCAATGAGCAGTTCTTC
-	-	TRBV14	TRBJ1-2	CASSQALSLTGEGYGYTF	TGTGCCAGCAGCCAAGCTCTATCCCTCACCGGCGAGGGCTATGGCTACACCTTC
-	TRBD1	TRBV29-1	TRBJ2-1	CSVGGGQGALNEQFF	TGCAGCGTCGGTGGGGGACAGGGGGCGTTGAATGAGCAGTTCTTC
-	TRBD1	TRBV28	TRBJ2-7	CASSAGTGGFNEQYF	TGTGCCAGCAGTGCCGGGACAGGGGGCTTTAACGAGCAGTACTTC
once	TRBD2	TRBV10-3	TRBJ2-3	CAISKAGGLQDTQYF	TGTGCCATCAGTAAAGCGGGGGGGCTACAGGATACGCAGTATTTT
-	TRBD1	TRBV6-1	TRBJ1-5	CASTGTELNQPQHF	TGTGCCAGCACCGGGACAGAACTCAATCAGCCCCAGCATTTT
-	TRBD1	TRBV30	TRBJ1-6	CAWGAGDRVNSPLHF	TGTGCCTGGGGTGCGGGGGACAGGGTAAATTCACCCCTCCACTTT
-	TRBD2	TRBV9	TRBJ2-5	CASSATSGRPIETQYF	TGTGCCAGCAGCGCGACTAGCGGGAGGCCAATCGAGACCCAGTACTTC
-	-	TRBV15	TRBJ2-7	CATSLDLAGSYEQYF	TGTGCCACCAGTCTCGACCTGGCAGGTTCCTACGAGCAGTACTTC
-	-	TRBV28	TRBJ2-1	CASTLSGVSSYNEQFF	TGTGCCAGCACTTTGAGCGGAGTTTCTTCCTACAATGAGCAGTTCTTC
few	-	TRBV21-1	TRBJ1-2	CASSKNRGYGYTF	TGTGCCAGCAGCAAGAACAGGGGGTATGGCTACACCTTC
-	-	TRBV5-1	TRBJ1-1	CASSFGGGTEAFF	TGCGCCAGCAGCTTTGGCGGGGGCACTGAAGCTTTCTTT
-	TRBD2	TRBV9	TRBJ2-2	CASSPGLTLLGTGELFF	TGTGCCAGCAGCCCGGGACTAACTCTTTTGGGCACCGGGGAGCTGTTTTTT
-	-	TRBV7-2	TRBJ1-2	CASSLRDHRGYTF	TGTGCCAGCAGCTTACGGGATCATCGTGGCTACACCTTC
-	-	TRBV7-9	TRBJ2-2	CASSLGQGTGELFF	TGTGCCAGCAGCTTAGGCCAGGGGACCGGGGAGCTGTTTTTT
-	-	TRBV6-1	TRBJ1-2	CASTPGSGYGYTF	TGTGCCAGCACCCCAGGGTCTGGCTATGGCTACACCTTC
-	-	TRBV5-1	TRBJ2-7	CASSQKRQGMGREEQYF	TGCGCCAGCAGCCAGAAACGACAGGGGATGGGGCGGGAGGAGCAGTACTTC
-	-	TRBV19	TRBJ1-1	CANADSPNTEAFF	TGTGCCAACGCGGACAGCCCCAACACTGAAGCTTTCTTT
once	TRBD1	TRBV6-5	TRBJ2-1	CASSVRDRANEQFF	TGTGCCAGCAGTGTCCGGGACAGGGCCAATGAGCAGTTCTTC
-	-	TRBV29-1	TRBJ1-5	CSVVTSNNQPQHF	TGCAGCGTCGTAACTTCTAACAATCAGCCCCAGCATTTT
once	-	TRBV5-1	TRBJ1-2	CASSLETVYGYTF	TGCGCCAGCAGCTTGGAGACAGTCTATGGCTACACCTTC